This TCR beta chain was profiled in a study of CD8+ T cells in alopecia areata. CDR1 and CDR2 (germline): SGHVS, FQNEAQ. The V and J ends lost 3 bases and 3 bases respectively, with 14 bases between them. This CDR3 has 15 residues. Comments on this clone: Its antigen remains unknown.

Study results and limitations: TCR sharing was clearer in mice than between patients, perhaps partly owing to patient HLA diversity. Resident alphabeta T cells of normal skin are also sequenced in scalp samples. Clonality exceeded that of normal scalp in lesional scalp, most notably in alopecia totalis/universalis.

Reverse transcribed after extraction, RNA yielded cDNA as the sequencing template. TCRdb keeps only in-frame clones here, not all; method: immunoSEQ multiplex PCR. The data show roughly 200,000 clones, with roughly 50% seen just once and roughly 5.3% held by the top ten. Sorting of CD4+ and CD8+ T cells was performed on PBMCs. The chain is built from TRBV7-8 and TRBJ1-1, with a tentative D call TRBD1 (6 bases). This receptor was taken from a human donor in good health. The sample comprised CD8+ T cells sorted from blood. The CDR3 region is CASSFSGAGYTEAFF. The CDR3 nucleotides are TGTGCCAGCAGCTTCTCGGGGGCAGGCTACACTGAAGCTTTCTTT.